This entry lists 27 T cell receptor beta chains sequenced from one sample in a study of T cells in Graves' hyperthyroidism and ophthalmopathy. TCR beta CDR3 regions were amplified from RNA. The HTBI primer set drove a first-round RT-PCR of the TCR CDR3. TCRdb independently ran MiXCR on the multiplex PCR reads; one entry per CDR3 protein. Seen here are around 660,000 distinct CDR3 sequences, 45% observed once, and the top ten hold about 7.2%. The sequenced sample was peripheral blood or thyroid tissue (not recorded which). The receptors were sampled from an adult man with Graves' disease, either hyperthyroidism or ophthalmopathy (not recorded which).

The genes are TRBV5-1 and TRBJ2-7; D may correspond to TRBD1 or TRBD2 (5 bases each). The CDR3 has 14 residues. The germline V gene encodes CDR1 SGHRS and CDR2 YFSETQ. With 4 bases removed from V and 6 bases from J, the gap between germline ends came to 17 bases. CDR3 protein: CASSPPPPGSEQYF. The CDR3 DNA sequence: TGCGCCAGCAGCCCCCCGCCCCCAGGGAGCGAGCAGTACTTC.

V gene TRBV29-1 combines with J gene TRBJ2-2; 8 bases map to TRBD1. The CDR3 has 13 residues. Germline CDR1 is SQVTM and CDR2 is ANQGSEA. J gave up 7 bases and V 7 bases, and 8 bases lay outside the gene matches. The CDR3 protein is CSADPGGIGELFF. The CDR3 bases are TGCAGCGCCGACCCAGGGGGCATCGGGGAGCTGTTTTTT.

In its sample, this clonotype was seen a few times. The chain couples TRBV10-2 to TRBJ1-1, with D tentatively TRBD1 (6 bases). This CDR3 region has 14 residues. V was cut by 7 bases and J by 2 bases, with 14 bases left in between. The germline gives CDR1 WSHSY, CDR2 SAAADI. The CDR3 coding sequence is TGCGCCAGCAAACTACAGGGCCGTAACACTGAAGCTTTCTTT. This codes for CASKLQGRNTEAFF.

To note about this clonotype: A read error may account for a junction end that differs from germline. The chain recombines TRBV6-1 with TRBJ2-5, with TRBD1 matching 9 bases. CDR1 is MNHNS, CDR2 SASEGT, per germline. The CDR3 has 15 residues. The CDR3 region is CASNELDSGTGIQYF. The CDR3, as DNA: TGTGCCAGCAATGAATTGGACTCCGGGACAGGGATCCAGTACTTC.

This clonotype appeared many times. The chain recombines TRBV20-1 with TRBJ2-5; D uncertain. V gave up 6 bases and J gave up 4 bases, with 15 bases separating them. The CDR3 extends over 13 amino acids. Germline V CDR1 and CDR2: DFQATT, SNEGSKA (reference sequence). The chain's CDR3 is CSARRQGRETQYF. The CDR3 DNA is TGCAGTGCCCGACGACAAGGCCGAGAGACCCAGTACTTC.

This chain connects TRBV25-1 to TRBJ2-5; 8 nucleotides line up with TRBD1. The germline gives CDR1 MGHDK, CDR2 SYGVNS. The V gene end was trimmed by 7 bases and the J gene end by 5 bases; junction bases not matched to a gene: 9. CDR3 size: 14 residues. For the CDR3, the DNA is TGTGCCAGCACCCCCGACAGGGGAGAGGAGACCCAGTACTTC. It yields the protein CASTPDRGEETQYF.

V gene TRBV27 combines with J gene TRBJ1-4; a possible D gene is TRBD1 (6 bases). V was cut by 0 bases and J by 6 bases, with 11 bases left in between. The CDR3 contains 15 residues. Germline CDR1 MNHEY, CDR2 SMNVEV (reference sequence). CDR3 DNA: TGTGCCAGCAGTTTATCGCTGGGGGGGCATGAAAAACTGTTTTTT. It encodes CASSLSLGGHEKLFF.

The chain is built from TRBV11-2 and TRBJ1-1; D is unclear. There are 15 residues in the CDR3. Trimming left V 5 bases short and J 5 bases short, with 18 bases between. Germline V gene lookup returns CDR1 SGHAT and CDR2 FQNNGV. The CDR3 DNA is TGTGCCAGCAGCGTTATTGGGCTCGAAGGGACTGAAGCTTTCTTT. Protein: CASSVIGLEGTEAFF.

There are many counts of this clonotype. V and J are TRBV2 and TRBJ1-1; 8 bases are a match to TRBD1. Trimming at V came to 5 bases and at J to 4 bases, leaving 6 bases not matched to a gene. CDR1 is SNHLY and CDR2 is FYNNEI in the germline V gene. The length of the CDR3 is 14 residues. CDR3: CASSSQGAFTEAFF. CDR3 coding DNA: TGTGCCAGCAGTTCTCAGGGGGCGTTCACTGAAGCTTTCTTT.

Regarding this clonotype: This sequence may be a read error, since a much larger clone differs from it by one base. The chain combines TRBV7-9 with TRBJ2-7; D assignment may be TRBD1 or TRBD2 (7 bases each). V was cut by 4 bases and J by 5 bases, with 18 bases left in between. Germline assignment: CDR1 SEHNR and CDR2 FQNEAQ (reference sequence). The CDR3 length is 15 residues. CDR3 region: CASSYGRDSGNEQYF. In DNA form, the CDR3 reads TGTGCCAGCAGCTACGGACGGGACAGCGGGAACGAGCAGTACTTC.

This clonotype was recorded at least ten times. This chain joins TRBV12-3 or TRBV12-4 and TRBJ1-1; D gene unclear. Deletions cut 6 bases from V and 0 bases from J, with 2 bases between. CDR3 length: 11 amino acids. The CDR3 DNA reads TGTGCCAGCAGCATGAACACTGAAGCTTTCTTT. Residues: CASSMNTEAFF.

Comments on this clonotype: Lacking the conserved final phenylalanine or tryptophan, this CDR3 likely reflects a read error. No DNA is shown, since the ends of the CDR3 on it are uncertain; the CDR3 is the one TCRdb lists. The V gene is TRBV2, the J gene TRBJ1-3; the table's TRBD1 call for D was not verified on the DNA. The length of the CDR3 is 10 amino acids, counting both ends. CDR1 is SNHLY, CDR2 FYNNEI, per germline. Here the CDR3 reads CASSVMGQGA.

Concerning this clonotype itself: A much larger clonotype is one base distant, so this may be a read error. The chain is built from TRBV7-9 and TRBJ1-2; TRBD1 matches 8 bases. CDR1 is SEHNR and CDR2 is FQNEAQ in the germline V gene (reference sequence). The CDR3 covers 15 residues. Unmatched junction bases numbered 9, after V lost 5 bases and J lost 4 bases. The DNA for the CDR3 is TGTGCCAGCAGCCCTGACAGGGGTCCTAGCTATGGCTACACCTTC. Translation: CASSPDRGPSYGYTF.

The chain has TRBV10-2 and TRBJ2-5; D call uncertain. Trimming removed 3 bases at V and 7 bases at J, with 6 bases between. CDR1 WSHSY and CDR2 SAAADI come from the germline V gene. The CDR3 is 11 amino acids. In DNA, the CDR3 is TGCGCCAGCAGTGAATTAGCGACCCAGTACTTC. This gives the protein CASSELATQYF.

This clonotype came up many times. V is TRBV29-1 and J is TRBJ1-2, with a weak D call TRBD1 (6 bases). The CDR3 length is 10 residues. The germline V gene encodes CDR1 SQVTM and CDR2 ANQGSEA. Trimming left V 4 bases short and J 8 bases short, with 8 bases between. For the CDR3, the DNA is TGCAGCGTTGCGGGGGCGGGCTACACCTTC. It is translated as CSVAGAGYTF.

This chain connects TRBV5-6 to TRBJ1-2, with D tentatively TRBD1 (5 bases). With 1 base removed from V and 6 bases from J, the gap between germline ends came to 10 bases. CDR1 and CDR2 from the germline V gene are SGHDT and YYEEEE. This CDR3 spans 13 amino acids. The CDR3 here is CASSLTRGNGYTF. CDR3 coding DNA: TGTGCCAGCAGCTTGACCCGGGGGAATGGCTACACCTTC.

This chain joins TRBV9 and TRBJ2-7; D possibly corresponds to TRBD1 (6 bases). The CDR3 spans 15 residues. V lost 0 bases and J 9 bases, leaving 19 bases between the germline ends. Germline V lookup: CDR1 SGDLS, CDR2 YYNGEE. Here the CDR3 DNA reads TGTGCCAGCAGCGTAGCTTCAGGGGTACGCGAGGTGCAGTACTTC. Its translation is CASSVASGVREVQYF.

This clonotype was counted at least ten times. This chain links TRBV9 with TRBJ1-5, with 7 bases fitting TRBD1. J was trimmed by 7 bases and V by 2 bases; bases with no gene match: 6. CDR3 size: 14 residues. Germline loops: CDR1 SGDLS, CDR2 YYNGEE. In nucleotides, the CDR3 is TGTGCCAGCAGCGTTGGGTCGACAGGGCAGCCCCAGCATTTT. This encodes CASSVGSTGQPQHF.

This clonotype occurred many times. This sequence joins TRBV14 and TRBJ1-6, with 7 positions matching TRBD1. With V trimmed by 2 bases and J by 7 bases, 5 bases remained unmatched. CDR3 length equals 15 residues. Germline values: CDR1 SGHDN, CDR2 FVKESK. In DNA form, the CDR3 reads TGTGCCAGCAGCCAACAACAGGGGAGGAATTCACCCCTCCACTTT. Its translation is CASSQQQGRNSPLHF.

This clonotype was seen many times. V gene TRBV20-1 combines with J gene TRBJ2-7; 7 bases map to TRBD2. This CDR3 is built from 13 residues. Losses at the gene ends were 3 bases for V and 6 bases for J; bases not matched to a gene: 8. Germline V gene data show CDR1 as DFQATT and CDR2 as SNEGSKA (reference sequence). CDR3 amino acids: CSASPGGSREQYF. The CDR3 nucleotides are TGCAGTGCTAGCCCGGGAGGCAGTCGCGAGCAGTACTTC.

On this clonotype: A single base separates this from a much larger clone, so it may be a read error. The missing conserved phenylalanine or tryptophan at the end of this CDR3 makes a read error likely. The genes are TRBV2 and TRBJ1-4, with D tentatively TRBD1 (6 bases). CDR1 and CDR2 (germline): SNHLY, FYNNEI. This CDR3 region has 14 residues. V lost 7 bases, J lost 6 bases, and 15 bases lay in between. This CDR3 reads CASKRQGRDEKLFY. CDR3 DNA sequence: TGTGCCAGCAAGCGGCAGGGGAGGGATGAAAAACTGTTTTAT.

This clonotype was observed at least ten times. This chain uses TRBV7-9 with TRBJ1-1; the D is unclear. CDR3 length: 14 amino acids. V lost 3 bases and J lost 1, with 9 bases in between. Germline V gene sequence: CDR1 SEHNR, CDR2 FQNEAQ (reference sequence). This CDR3 is CASSFRPENTEAFF. CDR3 DNA sequence: TGTGCCAGCAGCTTTAGGCCGGAGAACACTGAAGCTTTCTTT.

This clonotype was counted many times. V is TRBV15 and J is TRBJ1-6; D is undetermined. Germline values: CDR1 LNHNV, CDR2 YYDKDF (reference sequence). Trimming cost V 0 bases and J 5 bases, with 11 bases left between them. CDR3 length: 16 residues. CDR3 in DNA: TGTGCCACCAGCAGAGAGGGGAGACAAAATAATTCACCCCTCCACTTT. Encoded protein: CATSREGRQNNSPLHF.

CDR3 amino acids: CSVTGTSGDEQYF. In nucleotides, the CDR3 is TGCAGCGTTACCGGGACTAGCGGCGACGAGCAGTACTTC. The genes are TRBV29-1 and TRBJ2-7; 11 bases are a match to TRBD2. After removal of 5 bases from V and 5 bases from J, the junction contained 5 bases not matched to a gene. The CDR3 extends over 13 amino acids. Germline V gene sequence: CDR1 SQVTM, CDR2 ANQGSEA.

With respect to this clonotype: The junction departs from the called germline gene at one end, perhaps through a read error. DNA for the CDR3: TGTGCCACCAGCTTGACAGCGAACACTGAAGCTTTCTTT. This translates into CATSLTANTEAFF. The V gene is TRBV7-2, the J gene TRBJ1-1; tentatively, D is TRBD1 (5 bases). Germline V gene data show CDR1 as SGHTA and CDR2 as FQGNSA. The CDR3 has 13 amino acids.

The gene calls are TRBV2 and TRBJ2-5; TRBD1 matches at 11 bases. CDR1 is SNHLY, CDR2 FYNNEI, per germline. This CDR3 is built from 16 residues. The junction had 9 bases not matched to a gene; V was cut back by 5 bases and J by 4 bases. The chain's CDR3 is CASSFGTGGSVETQYF. The CDR3 nucleotides read TGTGCCAGCAGTTTCGGGACAGGGGGTAGCGTAGAGACCCAGTACTTC.

The chain uses TRBV7-9 and TRBJ2-5; 9 bases map to TRBD1. This CDR3 contains 16 residues. V lost 5 bases to trimming and J lost 5 bases; unmatched junction nucleotides: 12. Germline-derived CDR1 and CDR2 are SEHNR and FQNEAQ (reference sequence). CDR3 sequence (DNA): TGTGCCAGCAGCCGTAACACAGGGGGCGCGAGGGAGACCCAGTACTTC. Translated: CASSRNTGGARETQYF.